One sample yielded the 18 T cell receptor beta chains listed below, sequenced in a study of naive and memory T cell subsets. Whole-study results and caveats: Possibly reflecting memory cells re-expressing CD45RA, a few larger clonotypes occurred in naive repertoires, especially CD8.

Two oligonucleotides, mixed equimolar, formed the beta constant-region primer covering TRBC1 and TRBC2. Nested alpha and beta constant-region primers with the SP2 primer drove four PCR rounds on ligated cDNA. MiXCR was run by TCRdb on the UMI-ligation and nested PCR reads, yielding one entry per CDR3 protein. The sample yields 140,000 to 150,000 distinct CDR3 sequences, approximately 22% seen once. Antigen specificity for these receptors is unknown. The sequenced sample consisted of naive CD4+ T cells from blood. The receptors shown here come from a human donor in good health.

There are a few counts of this clonotype. The rearrangement links TRBV6-5 to TRBJ1-1; D is ambiguous. The length of the CDR3 is 14 residues. V was pared by 0 bases and J by 6 bases, with 11 bases between. Germline-derived CDR1 and CDR2 are MNHEY and SVGAGI. CDR3 nucleotides: TGTGCCAGCAGTTACTCTGTCGGCCCCCCTGAAGCTTTCTTT. Translation gives CASSYSVGPPEAFF.

This clonotype appeared a few times. The chain links TRBV9 to TRBJ2-7; perhaps TRBD1 as D (5 bases). The CDR3 is 17 residues long. V lost 4 bases, J lost 1 base, and 21 bases lay in between. CDR1 and CDR2 from the germline V gene are SGDLS and YYNGEE. The chain's CDR3 is CASSPSRVRHRSYEQYF. The CDR3 bases are TGTGCCAGCAGCCCGAGCAGGGTCAGACACAGGTCCTACGAGCAGTACTTC. Based on the CDR3 plus reference TRBV9 and TRBJ2-7, the full variable domain is DSGVTQTPKHLITATGQRVTLRCSPRSGDLSVYWYQQSLDQGLQFLIQYYNGEERAKGNILERFSAQQFPDLHSELNLSSLELGDSALYFCASSPSRVRHRSYEQYFGPGTRLTVT.

This clonotype has a handful of counts. The chain couples TRBV20-1 to TRBJ1-5; no definite D call. Per germline, CDR1 DFQATT and CDR2 SNEGSKA (reference sequence). CDR3 length: 12 residues. The germline V and J ends were trimmed by 3 bases and 6 bases, with 9 bases remaining between them. Written as DNA, the CDR3 is TGCAGTGCTAGGGGAGATAGTCAGCCCCAGCATTTT. Amino acids: CSARGDSQPQHF.

This clonotype was counted between two and nine times. This chain links TRBV3-1 with TRBJ1-5; 12 positions agree with TRBD1. Germline-derived CDR1 and CDR2 are LGHDT and YNNKEL (reference sequence). Losses at the gene ends were 4 bases for V and 7 bases for J; bases not matched to a gene: 8. The CDR3 has 16 residues. As DNA, the CDR3 is TGTGCCAGCAGCCTCTCTGGGACAGGGGGCGCCCAGCCCCAGCATTTT. Its protein is CASSLSGTGGAQPQHF.

The chain links TRBV7-9 to TRBJ2-1; D remains ambiguous. CDR1 is SEHNR and CDR2 is FQNEAQ in the germline V gene (reference sequence). Trimming pared 4 bases from V and 6 bases from J, leaving 13 bases between. This CDR3 is built from 14 residues. The CDR3 DNA follows: TGTGCCAGCAGCTCCTCCGGACCATTCAATGAGCAGTTCTTC. Its translation is CASSSSGPFNEQFF.

Points on this clonotype: This may come from a read error, since a much larger clone is one base off. The V and J genes are TRBV19 and TRBJ2-7; 7 nucleotides match TRBD1. This CDR3 region has 16 residues. The germline V gene encodes CDR1 LNHDA and CDR2 SQIVND (reference sequence). CDR3 protein: CACSGRTGQTIYEQYF. Here the CDR3 DNA reads TGTGCCTGTAGTGGGCGGACAGGACAGACAATATACGAGCAGTACTTC.

The chain is built from TRBV7-9 and TRBJ1-4; 7 positions match TRBD1. Per the germline V gene, CDR1 is SEHNR and CDR2 is FQNEAQ (reference sequence). The length of the CDR3 is 16 residues. Unmatched junction bases numbered 6, after V lost 5 bases and J lost 0 bases. This CDR3 is CASSPGTAATNEKLFF. The CDR3 nucleotides are TGTGCCAGCAGCCCCGGGACAGCTGCAACTAATGAAAAACTGTTTTTT.

This clonotype was seen a few times. The gene calls are TRBV28 and TRBJ2-5; D is unclear. CDR1 is MDHEN and CDR2 is SYDVKM in the germline V gene. V lost 3 bases, J lost 1 base, and 12 bases lay in between. The CDR3 consists of 15 residues. CDR3 region: CASSFNRFGQETQYF. The CDR3 DNA reads TGTGCCAGCAGTTTCAATAGGTTCGGCCAAGAGACCCAGTACTTC. The entire variable domain, with the rest obtained from reference TRBV28 and TRBJ2-5, is as follows: DVKVTQSSRYLVKRTGEKVFLECVQDMDHENMFWYRQDPGLGLRLIYFSYDVKMKEKGDIPEGYSVSREKKERFSLILESASTNQTSMYLCASSFNRFGQETQYFGPGTRLLVL.

The table lists this clonotype with a few counts. The chain employs TRBV5-1 and TRBJ2-1; 8 bases map to TRBD2. This CDR3 spans 16 amino acids. V was clipped by 1 base and J by 8 bases; unmatched bases: 11. Germline V gene data show CDR1 as SGHRS and CDR2 as YFSETQ. CDR3 DNA sequence: TGCGCCAGCAGCTTGAGCGGGAGAGGGACATACGATGAGCAGTTCTTC. It encodes CASSLSGRGTYDEQFF.

This clonotype was seen a few times. This chain uses TRBV6-6 with TRBJ1-3, with a possible D match to TRBD1 (6 bases). The length of the CDR3 is 12 residues. The V end lost 7 bases, the J end lost 2 bases, and 6 bases lay between the germline ends. Per germline, CDR1 MNHNY and CDR2 SVGAGI (reference sequence). In DNA form, the CDR3 reads TGTGCCAGCAAGGGGGCTGGAAACACCATATATTTT. This sequence encodes CASKGAGNTIYF.

This clonotype was picked up many times. The chain has TRBV12-3 or TRBV12-4 and TRBJ2-1; 14 nucleotides match TRBD2. V dropped 7 bases and J dropped 7; count of bases not matched to a gene: 9. This CDR3 has 16 amino acids. The CDR3 DNA follows: TGTGCCAGCAATGGACTAGCGGGAGGACACAGGAATGAGCAGTTCTTC. Its protein is CASNGLAGGHRNEQFF.

This clonotype was detected many times. The CDR3 nucleotides are TGTGCCAGCAGCTTAGCCCGCGCCCTGGCCAAAAACATTCAGTACTTC. It specifies CASSLARALAKNIQYF. This chain connects TRBV7-2 to TRBJ2-4; D unclear. CDR1 is SGHTA and CDR2 is FQGNSA in the germline V gene. The V end lost 0 bases, the J end lost 1 base, and 10 bases lay between the germline ends. This CDR3 comprises 16 residues. Looking up the rest from reference TRBV7-2 and TRBJ2-4 gives the full variable domain: GAGVSQSPSNKVTEKGKDVELRCDPISGHTALYWYRQSLGQGLEFLIYFQGNSAPDKSGLPSDRFSAERTGGSVSTLTIQRTQQEDSAVYLCASSLARALAKNIQYFGAGTRLSVL.

This clonotype appeared a few times. The CDR3 loop reads CASSFPPGQPQHF. The CDR3 DNA reads as TGTGCCAGCAGTTTCCCTCCCGGGCAGCCCCAGCATTTT. The J gene is TRBJ1-5, the V gene TRBV6-6; D unclear. The CDR3 loop spans 13 amino acids. Germline CDR1 is MNHNY and CDR2 is SVGAGI (reference sequence). Trimming took 4 bases from V and 7 from J, leaving 11 bases between them.

The genes are TRBV28 and TRBJ1-1; D not resolved. CDR1 is MDHEN and CDR2 is SYDVKM in the germline V gene. V lost 2 bases and J lost 3, with 10 bases in between. The CDR3 spans 14 residues. The CDR3 DNA sequence: TGTGCCAGCAGTTTAAGTCTCTGGGACACTGAAGCTTTCTTT. The encoded protein is CASSLSLWDTEAFF.

The rearrangement links TRBV4-3 to TRBJ2-1; D not resolved. Looked up from germline, CDR1 is LGHNA and CDR2 is YSLEER. Trimming took off 0 bases at V and 2 bases at J, with 8 bases between the two ends. The CDR3 has 15 residues. The CDR3 here is CASSQESDTYNEQFF. Written as DNA, the CDR3 is TGCGCCAGCAGCCAAGAAAGTGATACCTACAATGAGCAGTTCTTC.

This clonotype appeared a few times. As DNA, the CDR3 is TGTGCCTGGGGTCAGGGGAGGGAGCAGTACTTC. This sequence encodes CAWGQGREQYF. The chain joins TRBV30 to TRBJ2-7; the D gene could be TRBD1 or TRBD2 (6 bases each). Germline V gene sequence: CDR1 GTSNPN, CDR2 SVGIG (reference sequence). The CDR3 has 11 residues. The V gene lost 5 bases and the J gene lost 7 bases, with 12 bases spanning the gap.

This clonotype came up a few times. The chain recombines TRBV6-5 with TRBJ1-1; D possibly corresponds to TRBD1 (6 bases). Germline CDR1 reads MNHEY; CDR2 reads SVGAGI. Trimming removed 8 bases from V and 2 bases from J, with 15 bases in between. The CDR3 is 14 residues long. The CDR3 region has the DNA TGTGCCAGCGGCATGTTGGGGACAAACACTGAAGCTTTCTTT. Protein sequence: CASGMLGTNTEAFF.

The gene calls are TRBV20-1 and TRBJ1-6; 9 nucleotides match TRBD1. Germline V gene data show CDR1 as DFQATT and CDR2 as SNEGSKA (reference sequence). The CDR3 consists of 16 residues. J gave up 3 bases and V 6 bases, and 9 bases lay outside the gene matches. The DNA for the CDR3 is TGCAGTGCCCTACAAATGGGACAGGGCTATAATTCACCCCTCCACTTT. Amino acid sequence: CSALQMGQGYNSPLHF.